This T cell receptor beta chain was recorded in a study of blood T cell repertoires in COVID-19. The CDR3 covers 15 residues. V lost 0 bases to trimming and J lost 8 bases, with 17 bases between them. CDR1 and CDR2 from the germline V gene are SGDLS and YYNGEE. Original data processing: Nucleated cell counts were estimated from reference gene primer amplification. Assay used: immunoSEQ multiplex PCR; TCRdb lists only in-frame clones, some missing. Clonal size and the V and J genes are those of that table, whereas D and trimming came from the DNA. The sample includes roughly 95,000 clones, about four fifths of them seen just once.

The receptor was isolated from a human donor in a cohort sampled during active COVID-19. The sequenced material came from peripheral blood. V is TRBV9 and J is TRBJ1-2; TRBD1 is a possible D gene (6 bases). CDR3: CASSVVSGARQGYTF. The CDR3 bases are TGTGCCAGCAGCGTAGTCTCAGGGGCGAGGCAGGGCTACACCTTC. The variable domain in full, completed from reference TRBV9 and TRBJ1-2, reads DSGVTQTPKHLITATGQRVTLRCSPRSGDLSVYWYQQSLDQGLQFLIQYYNGEERAKGNILERFSAQQFPDLHSELNLSSLELGDSALYFCASSVVSGARQGYTFGSGTRLTVV.